This is a list of T cell receptor beta chains from one sample in a study of shared clonotypes between healthy human individuals. TCRdb's table, derived via immunoSEQ multiplex PCR, lists solely in-frame clones and lacks some. The table includes around 2.3 million clones, almost 96% detected once. Sequencing was performed on naive CD4+ T cells sorted from blood. The receptors derive from a man younger than 35 in good health. Each CDR3 is given with its conserved first and last residue. Each record gives: CDR3 protein, CDR3 DNA, D gene, V gene, J gene, clone size, CDR3 length. D genes are given only for firm matches. The size field is filled for only some rows; it gives once, few, many or a size class.

CASSQGAGSTYEQYF	TGCGCCAGCAGCCAAGGGGCAGGGTCTACGTACGAGCAGTACTTC	-	TRBV4-3	TRBJ2-7	-	15
CASSPRARYEQYF	TGTGCCAGCTCACCACGCGCGAGGTACGAGCAGTACTTC	-	TRBV18	TRBJ2-7	-	13
CASSDRAGAEAFF	TGTGCCAGCAGTGACAGGGCCGGGGCTGAAGCTTTCTTT	-	TRBV2	TRBJ1-1	-	13
CASSSHAGGSEKLFF	TGTGCCAGCAGCTCTCATGCCGGGGGAAGTGAAAAACTGTTTTTT	-	TRBV7-8	TRBJ1-4	-	15
CASSLRQESEQYF	TGCGCCAGCAGCTTGCGACAGGAGAGCGAGCAGTACTTC	-	TRBV5-1	TRBJ2-7	-	13
CASSLPPADTEAFF	TGTGCCAGCAGCTTACCACCAGCGGACACTGAAGCTTTCTTT	-	TRBV7-9	TRBJ1-1	few	14
CASSLGHNSNQPQHF	TGTGCCAGCAGCTTGGGCCATAATAGCAATCAGCCCCAGCATTTT	-	TRBV11-2	TRBJ1-5	-	15
CASSLGQYGYTF	TGCGCCAGCAGCTTGGGGCAGTATGGCTACACCTTC	-	TRBV5-1	TRBJ1-2	-	12
CASSPRYEQYF	TGTGCCAGCAGCCCACGCTACGAGCAGTACTTC	-	TRBV7-8	TRBJ2-7	-	11
CASIRGGSYEQYF	TGTGCCAGCATAAGGGGTGGGTCCTACGAGCAGTACTTC	-	TRBV6-6	TRBJ2-7	-	13
CASSLSRWLSGANVLTF	TGTGCCAGCAGCTTAAGTAGGTGGCTCTCTGGGGCCAACGTCCTGACTTTC	-	TRBV5-6	TRBJ2-6	-	17
CAWATGGKREKLFF	TGTGCCTGGGCAACAGGGGGCAAACGTGAAAAACTGTTTTTT	TRBD1	TRBV30	TRBJ1-4	-	14
CASSLIGGAEATQYF	TGCGCCAGCAGCTTAATCGGGGGGGCCGAGGCGACCCAGTACTTC	TRBD2	TRBV5-1	TRBJ2-5	-	15
CASSSYRGYFNEQFF	TGTGCCAGCAGCTCATACAGGGGCTACTTCAATGAGCAGTTCTTC	TRBD1	TRBV5-6	TRBJ2-1	-	15
CASGRGRNQPQHF	TGTGCCAGCGGAAGGGGCCGCAATCAGCCCCAGCATTTT	-	TRBV28	TRBJ1-5	few	13
CASSVRLGSGANVLTF	TGTGCCAGCAGCGTCCGTCTGGGCTCTGGGGCCAACGTCCTGACTTTC	-	TRBV5-4	TRBJ2-6	-	16
CATSRDRAGAYYEQYF	TGTGCCACCAGCAGAGATAGGGCGGGAGCTTACTACGAGCAGTACTTC	TRBD2	TRBV15	TRBJ2-7	-	16
CASSPTGGITDTQYF	TGCGCCAGCAGTCCCACAGGGGGGATCACAGATACGCAGTATTTT	TRBD1	TRBV5-1	TRBJ2-3	-	15
CASSRQYLAVYNSPLHF	TGTGCCAGCAGCCGCCAATATTTGGCAGTATATAATTCACCCCTCCACTTT	-	TRBV5-5	TRBJ1-6	-	17
CASSPLGTSSGLTQYF	TGTGCCAGCAGCCCGCTAGGGACTAGTAGTGGGCTGACCCAGTACTTC	TRBD2	TRBV7-2	TRBJ2-5	-	16
CSVAAGVEETQYF	TGCAGCGTTGCAGCGGGAGTCGAGGAGACCCAGTACTTC	TRBD2	TRBV29-1	TRBJ2-5	-	13
CASSGRVGETQYF	TGTGCCAGCAGCGGGAGGGTGGGAGAGACCCAGTACTTC	-	TRBV9	TRBJ2-5	-	13
CASSLDAGSPLHF	TGTGCCAGCAGCTTAGACGCGGGCTCACCCCTCCACTTT	-	TRBV7-9	TRBJ1-6	-	13
CASSAGAYEQYF	TGCGCCAGCAGTGCAGGGGCCTACGAGCAGTACTTC	-	TRBV10-1	TRBJ2-7	-	12
CASSLWGPNYGYTF	TGTGCCAGCAGTTTATGGGGCCCTAACTATGGCTACACCTTC	-	TRBV28	TRBJ1-2	-	14
CASSPEGGGSTEAFF	TGTGCCAGCTCACCAGAAGGTGGGGGCAGCACTGAAGCTTTCTTT	-	TRBV18	TRBJ1-1	-	15
CASSSGLAGKNNEQFF	TGCGCCAGCAGCTCGGGACTAGCGGGAAAGAACAATGAGCAGTTCTTC	TRBD2	TRBV5-1	TRBJ2-1	-	16
CASSPLAGDSRAYEQYF	TGTGCCAGCTCTCCCCTAGCGGGAGATTCGAGGGCCTACGAGCAGTACTTC	TRBD2	TRBV18	TRBJ2-7	-	17
CASSVDGAGRSYGYTF	TGTGCCAGCAGCGTAGACGGGGCAGGGCGAAGCTATGGCTACACCTTC	-	TRBV9	TRBJ1-2	-	16